This T cell receptor (beta chain) came from a study of Graves' ophthalmopathy and Graves' hyperthyroidism. Trimming stripped 4 bases from V and 3 bases from J, with 10 bases between. CDR1 is MNHEY, CDR2 SMNVEV, per germline (reference sequence). The CDR3 is 15 residues long. This clonotype was picked up a small number of times. Amplifying from RNA transcripts, the study obtained TCR beta CDR3 regions. Amplification began with first-round RT-PCR using HTBI primers, then second-round multiplex PCR was performed. MiXCR was run by TCRdb on the multiplex PCR reads, yielding one entry per CDR3 protein. The table records about 590,000 distinct CDR3 sequences, just under 40% of them present only once.

This receptor was identified in an adult man with Graves' hyperthyroidism. The source material was peripheral blood or thyroid tissue (not recorded which). The chain has TRBV27 and TRBJ2-6; the D call may be TRBD1 or TRBD2 (6 bases each). The CDR3 nucleotides read TGTGCCAGCAGTTGGGGGGCGGGTGGGGCCAACGTCCTGACTTTC. Its protein is CASSWGAGGANVLTF. The full variable domain, in which reference TRBV27 and TRBJ2-6 provide the parts outside the CDR3, is EAQVTQNPRYLITVTGKKLTVTCSQNMNHEYMSWYRQDPGLGLRQIYYSMNVEVTDKGDVPEGYKVSRKEKRNFPLILESPSPNQTSLYFCASSWGAGGANVLTFGAGSRLTVL.